Following are 23 T cell receptor beta chains from one sample sequenced in a study of beta chain features in type 1 diabetes. Expressed TCRB transcripts were sequenced after all isolated RNA was converted to cDNA. Measured with immunoSEQ multiplex PCR; TCRdb has only the in-frame clones, and not every one. The table has roughly 300,000 clones, 7% to 9% seen once; the top ten hold around 0.45%. Sequenced: central memory CD4+ T cells from blood. The receptors stem from a woman younger than 35 in good health.

This clone has more than one count but fewer than ten. The rearrangement uses TRBV29-1 and TRBJ1-2; 7 bases fit TRBD1. This CDR3 is built from 14 residues. J lost 9 bases, V lost 3 bases, and 13 bases had no gene match. Germline-derived CDR1 and CDR2 are SQVTM and ANQGSEA. CDR3 region: CSVDPGQAVVSYTF. CDR3 in DNA: TGCAGCGTTGACCCCGGACAGGCGGTAGTGAGCTACACCTTC.

This clone was seen many times. The chain employs TRBV7-6 and TRBJ2-2; D remains unclear. Between the trimmed V and J ends, which lost 5 bases and 4 bases, there was a span of 11 bases. CDR3 length: 14 residues. CDR1 and CDR2 (germline): SGHVS, FNYEAQ. The DNA for the CDR3 is TGTGCCAGCAGCCCAGCACTCCCCACCGGGGAGCTGTTTTTT. Encoded protein: CASSPALPTGELFF.

This clone was observed a few times. The chain carries TRBV7-9 and TRBJ2-2; 8 bases agree with TRBD1. The CDR3 runs to 15 residues. J was trimmed by 1 base and V by 5 bases; bases with no gene match: 3. CDR1 and CDR2 (germline): SEHNR, FQNEAQ (reference sequence). The CDR3 is CASSAGQGNTGELFF. CDR3 DNA: TGTGCCAGCAGCGCTGGACAGGGGAACACCGGGGAGCTGTTTTTT.

In this sample, this clone turned up a few times. V and J are TRBV28 and TRBJ2-3; TRBD1 aligns across 7 bases. J lost 0 bases, V lost 6 bases, and 12 bases had no gene match. The CDR3 consists of 17 residues. The germline V gene has CDR1 MDHEN and CDR2 SYDVKM. CDR3 DNA: TGTGCCAGCAGAGACACTCAGGGACAGAAAAGCACAGATACGCAGTATTTT. Encoded protein: CASRDTQGQKSTDTQYF.

A few counts support this clone. V usage is TRBV5-1 and J usage is TRBJ2-5, with D maybe TRBD1 (6 bases). The V end lost 4 bases, the J end lost 4 bases, and 17 bases lay between the germline ends. This CDR3 is built from 15 residues. The germline V gene has CDR1 SGHRS and CDR2 YFSETQ. The CDR3 bases are TGCGCCAGCAGCCAGATGCCCGGGACAAGAGAGACCCAGTACTTC. Translated: CASSQMPGTRETQYF.

The V and J genes are TRBV27 and TRBJ2-3; TRBD2 aligns across 9 bases. Unmatched junction bases numbered 3, after V lost 3 bases and J lost 2 bases. The CDR3 runs to 15 residues. The V gene's germline CDR1 is MNHEY and CDR2 SMNVEV (reference sequence). DNA of the CDR3: TGTGCCAGCAGTTTTCGCGGGAGGGACACAGATACGCAGTATTTT. Its translation: CASSFRGRDTDTQYF.

As to this clone: Other DNA sequences in this specimen translate into the identical CDR3. The chain uses TRBV10-3 and TRBJ2-1, with D possibly matching TRBD2 (6 bases). With 4 bases removed from V and 8 bases from J, the gap between germline ends came to 9 bases. In germline, CDR1 is ENHRY, CDR2 SYGVKD. The CDR3 is made up of 12 amino acids. The CDR3, as DNA: TGTGCCATCAGTGGGTCGGGGGATGAGCAGTTCTTC. This codes for CAISGSGDEQFF.

This clone appeared a few times. CDR3 sequence reads: CASIYAEGYGYTF. DNA for the CDR3: TGTGCCAGCATCTACGCGGAAGGGTATGGCTACACCTTC. V usage is TRBV2 and J usage is TRBJ1-2; D is unclear. The germline CDR1 and CDR2 sequences are SNHLY and FYNNEI. V was cut by 7 bases and J by 5 bases, with 14 bases left in between. CDR3 length: 13 amino acids.

This clone was seen repeatedly, ten times or more. Other DNA sequences of this sample code for an identical CDR3. The V call is TRBV7-2, the J call TRBJ2-3; D might be TRBD1 (6 bases). The CDR3 length is 14 residues. CDR1 is SGHTA and CDR2 is FQGNSA in the germline V gene. V lost 1 base to trimming and J lost 1 base, with 6 bases between them. The CDR3 loop reads CASSLGQGTDTQYF. Here the CDR3 DNA reads TGTGCCAGCAGCTTAGGACAGGGCACAGATACGCAGTATTTT.

This clone was picked up a small number of times. CDR3 loop: CASSEMTGGVGDTQYF. In nucleotides, the CDR3 is TGTGCCAGCAGTGAAATGACAGGGGGTGTCGGAGATACGCAGTATTTT. V and J are TRBV2 and TRBJ2-3, with 9 bases aligning to TRBD1. V shed 2 bases, J shed 5 bases, and the junction held 8 bases outside the gene matches. The CDR3 covers 16 residues. Germline CDR1 and CDR2: SNHLY and FYNNEI.

This clone was seen more than once but under ten times. The chain combines TRBV2 with TRBJ2-1; D is unclear. CDR1 SNHLY and CDR2 FYNNEI come from the germline V gene. CDR3 length equals 14 residues. Trimming took 6 bases from V and 1 from J, leaving 10 bases between them. CDR3 sequence reads: CASRPERSYNEQFF. CDR3 sequence (DNA): TGTGCCAGCAGGCCGGAGAGGTCCTACAATGAGCAGTTCTTC.

This clone came up many times. This chain joins TRBV5-8 and TRBJ2-2; 10 nucleotides line up with TRBD2. J gave up 5 bases and V 4 bases, and 5 bases lay outside the gene matches. Germline V gene lookup returns CDR1 SGHTS and CDR2 YDEGEE. The CDR3 contains 15 residues. DNA of the CDR3: TGTGCCAGCAGCCAGCGGGAGGGCCGAACCGGGGAGCTGTTTTTT. This gives the protein CASSQREGRTGELFF.

This clone was counted a few times. The chain links TRBV7-2 to TRBJ2-7; D is uncertain. The CDR3 extends over 13 amino acids. The germline V gene has CDR1 SGHTA and CDR2 FQGNSA. Between the trimmed V and J ends, which lost 5 bases and 6 bases, there was a span of 14 bases. CDR3 residues: CASSGPSMREQYF. The CDR3 bases are TGTGCCAGCAGCGGGCCTTCTATGCGCGAGCAGTACTTC. The full variable domain, its missing parts supplied by reference TRBV7-2 and TRBJ2-7, is GAGVSQSPSNKVTEKGKDVELRCDPISGHTALYWYRQSLGQGLEFLIYFQGNSAPDKSGLPSDRFSAERTGGSVSTLTIQRTQQEDSAVYLCASSGPSMREQYFGPGTRLTVT.

This clone turned up a few times. V gene TRBV28 combines with J gene TRBJ1-5; D is unresolved. Germline CDR1 and CDR2: MDHEN and SYDVKM. Trimming took off 6 bases at V and 3 bases at J, with 21 bases between the two ends. The CDR3 covers 17 residues. CDR3 nucleotides: TGTGCCAGCAGCTCATTCACGTTTGAGGGAATCAATCAGCCCCAGCATTTT. As protein: CASSSFTFEGINQPQHF.

V usage is TRBV28 and J usage is TRBJ1-1; the D is unclear. The CDR3 length is 14 residues. The germline CDR1 and CDR2 sequences are MDHEN and SYDVKM. V lost 6 bases to trimming and J lost 2 bases, with 13 bases between them. The CDR3, as DNA: TGTGCCAGCAGACCCGGCCACAGAAACACTGAAGCTTTCTTT. This codes for CASRPGHRNTEAFF.

The chain employs TRBV6-1 and TRBJ2-2; 7 bases map to TRBD1. The CDR3 covers 16 residues. CDR1 is MNHNS and CDR2 is SASEGT in the germline V gene. The V segment lost 3 bases and the J segment 4 bases; nucleotides outside the gene matches: 8. The DNA of the CDR3 is TGTGCCAGCAGTGAGAGACAGGGATTGATCACCGGGGAGCTGTTTTTT. Protein sequence: CASSERQGLITGELFF.

The chain couples TRBV20-1 to TRBJ1-5; D is uncertain. This CDR3 comprises 11 residues. CDR1 is DFQATT and CDR2 is SNEGSKA in the germline V gene (reference sequence). Trimming shortened V by 3 bases and J by 7 bases, and 7 bases separated the two germline ends. The CDR3 region is CSARKGQPQHF. The CDR3, as DNA: TGCAGTGCTAGGAAAGGGCAGCCCCAGCATTTT.

The chain uses TRBV6-5 and TRBJ1-3; no firm D call. The CDR3 has 15 amino acids. With 3 bases removed from V and 7 bases from J, the gap between germline ends came to 16 bases. Germline V lookup: CDR1 MNHEY, CDR2 SVGAGI. The CDR3 region is CASSYKRNLGNTIYF. As DNA, the CDR3 is TGTGCCAGCAGTTATAAGCGGAATCTTGGGAACACCATATATTTT.

This clone was detected a few times. The V and J genes are TRBV6-6 and TRBJ1-5; no definite D call. Germline loops: CDR1 MNHNY, CDR2 SVGAGI (reference sequence). CDR3 size: 13 residues. V was cut by 8 bases and J by 3 bases, with 11 bases left in between. The CDR3 sequence is CASGTVDNQPQHF. DNA of the CDR3: TGTGCCAGCGGTACAGTGGACAATCAGCCCCAGCATTTT.

The sample holds a few counts of this clone. Here the CDR3 reads CSVAEVRGTSTDTQYF. CDR3 nucleotides: TGCAGCGTTGCTGAGGTTAGGGGGACTAGCACAGATACGCAGTATTTT. The J gene is TRBJ2-3, the V gene TRBV29-1; possibly TRBD1 or TRBD2 for D (6 bases each). V was shortened by 4 bases and J by 0 bases, with 17 bases between the two germline ends. Germline-derived CDR1 and CDR2 are SQVTM and ANQGSEA. This CDR3 region has 16 residues.

This clone was picked up a small number of times. This sequence joins TRBV5-4 and TRBJ2-2; 10 bases map to TRBD1. Germline V gene lookup returns CDR1 SGHNT and CDR2 YYREEE (reference sequence). V trimming: 5 bases; J trimming: 4 bases; junction bases outside the gene matches: 5. The CDR3 loop spans 15 amino acids. CDR3 coding DNA: TGTGCCAGCAGTTACGACAGGGGGCGCACCGGGGAGCTGTTTTTT. Protein product: CASSYDRGRTGELFF.

This clone appeared a few times. V is TRBV7-2 and J is TRBJ2-5; D is unresolved. The CDR3 sequence is 15 residues long. CDR1 and CDR2 (germline): SGHTA, FQGNSA. The ends were cut back, 1 base at V and 5 bases at J, with 14 bases in the middle. CDR3 amino acids: CASSLGSSPRETQYF. The CDR3 nucleotides read TGTGCCAGCAGCTTAGGGAGTTCACCCCGGGAGACCCAGTACTTC.

This clone was recorded a few times. The chain joins TRBV5-1 to TRBJ1-3, with 10 bases matching TRBD1. The CDR3 sequence is 17 residues long. V was pared by 3 bases and J by 6 bases, with 12 bases of the junction left unmatched. Germline CDR1 SGHRS, CDR2 YFSETQ. CDR3 sequence: CASSSILSGTGENTIYF. CDR3 sequence (DNA): TGCGCCAGCAGCTCGATTCTTTCCGGGACAGGGGAAAACACCATATATTTT.